Listed here are 9 T cell receptor beta chains from one sample, sequenced in a study of OX40 agonist ivuxolimab in advanced cancers. Repertoires were generated with immunoSEQ multiplex PCR, while TCRdb's copy carries only in-frame clones and drops some. The sample holds under 150,000 clones, 80% to 90% seen once. Source: CD4+ or CD8+ T cells sorted from blood, taken in a trial of the OX40 agonist ivuxolimab. The source of these receptors is an adult with an advanced solid tumor such as melanoma, head and neck, liver or kidney cancer.

The chain carries TRBV28 and TRBJ2-5, with D perhaps TRBD2 (7 bases). This CDR3 is built from 16 residues. Trimming cost V 7 bases and J 0 bases, with 18 bases left between them. Germline CDR1 MDHEN, CDR2 SYDVKM. CDR3 nucleotides: TGTGCCAGCACTGTCGGTGGGGGGGCGTACCAAGAGACCCAGTACTTC. This sequence encodes CASTVGGGAYQETQYF.

This clone was picked up a small number of times. The chain recombines TRBV4-2 with TRBJ1-2; D is uncertain. V shed 0 bases and J shed 4 bases, with 3 bases lying between them. Germline V gene lookup returns CDR1 LGHNA and CDR2 YNFKEQ. The CDR3 covers 12 residues. CDR3 sequence (DNA): TGTGCCAGCAGCCAAGATGGCTATGGCTACACCTTC. Amino acid sequence: CASSQDGYGYTF.

This clone has only one observation. The CDR3, as DNA: TGTGCCAGCAGTTTGTCCGGGAACTATGGCTACACCTTC. This sequence encodes CASSLSGNYGYTF. The chain couples TRBV28 to TRBJ1-2; the D is unclear. Germline V CDR1 and CDR2: MDHEN, SYDVKM. Trimming removed 3 bases from V and 2 bases from J, with 7 bases in between. The CDR3 runs to 13 residues.

The table lists this clone with a few counts. This chain links TRBV7-2 with TRBJ1-2; no clear D. The germline V and J ends were trimmed by 5 bases and 8 bases, with 12 bases remaining between them. CDR1 is SGHTA and CDR2 is FQGNSA in the germline V gene. The CDR3 is made up of 12 amino acids. CDR3 nucleotides: TGTGCCAGCAGCCTAACCGGGTTGGGCTACACCTTC. Amino acid sequence: CASSLTGLGYTF.

The V gene is TRBV19, the J gene TRBJ1-1; TRBD1 is a possible D gene (5 bases). In germline, CDR1 is LNHDA, CDR2 SQIVND (reference sequence). Deletions cut 4 bases from V and 5 bases from J, with 14 bases between. The CDR3 length is 14 residues. The CDR3 DNA sequence: TGTGCCAGTAGTAAGGCGGGAGGGGTTACTGAAGCTTTCTTT. Translating it yields CASSKAGGVTEAFF.

The V call is TRBV19, the J call TRBJ1-2; D uncertain. Trimming cost V 2 bases and J 0 bases, with 7 bases left between them. This CDR3 has 14 residues. Germline CDR1 reads LNHDA; CDR2 reads SQIVND (reference sequence). DNA for the CDR3: TGTGCCAGTAGTATAAACAGTCCTAACTATGGCTACACCTTC. This encodes CASSINSPNYGYTF.

The V call is TRBV5-8, the J call TRBJ2-1, with 9 positions matching TRBD2. The CDR3 loop spans 15 amino acids. Germline loops: CDR1 SGHTS, CDR2 YDEGEE. The J segment lost 3 bases and the V segment lost 5 bases, leaving 6 bases of the junction unmatched. The CDR3 loop reads CASSDAGGLYNEQFF. The CDR3 bases are TGTGCCAGCAGTGACGCGGGGGGGCTCTACAATGAGCAGTTCTTC.

V usage is TRBV2 and J usage is TRBJ1-5; D remains unclear. This CDR3 is 13 amino acids long. V lost 7 bases to trimming and J lost 5 bases, with 12 bases between them. Looked up from germline, CDR1 is SNHLY and CDR2 is FYNNEI. The CDR3 sequence is CASKGGGHQPQHF. The CDR3 coding sequence is TGTGCCAGCAAAGGCGGAGGACATCAGCCCCAGCATTTT.

The chain employs TRBV30 and TRBJ1-3, with D hard to call. Germline lookup yields CDR1 GTSNPN and CDR2 SVGIG (reference sequence). The CDR3 consists of 16 residues. V lost 1 base, J lost 2 bases, and 15 bases lay in between. CDR3 loop: CAWSGRMIYAGNTIYF. The DNA for the CDR3 is TGTGCCTGGAGTGGAAGAATGATCTACGCTGGAAACACCATATATTTT.